This is a list of T cell receptor beta chains from one sample in a study of Ad26.COV2.S vaccination and SARS-CoV-2 variants. The method was immunoSEQ multiplex PCR; TCRdb's version includes in-frame clones alone and lacks a portion of them. The top ten hold around 11% of the sample, which has about 350,000 clones, 86% seen once. The source material was peripheral blood, sampled in a trial of Ad26.COV2.S vaccine versus placebo. These receptors all stem from a person aged 18-65 years who received the Ad26.COV2.S COVID-19 vaccine or a placebo. Each CDR3 is given with its conserved first and last residue. The order of the fields is J gene, D gene, V gene, clone size, CDR3 DNA, CDR3 protein. D genes are given only for firm matches. The size of a clone is reported for some rows only, either as once, few or many, or as a class for expanded clones.

TRBJ1-5	.	TRBV5-1	.	TGCGCCAGCAGCTTGGCGGGGGGCGAACAGCCCCAGCATTTT	CASSLAGGEQPQHF
TRBJ1-4	TRBD1	TRBV6-5	.	TGTGCCAGCAGTTACCCAGGGGGTGAACTGTTTTTT	CASSYPGGELFF
TRBJ1-1	TRBD1	TRBV7-9	.	TGTGCCAGCAGTACAGGGGTGAACACTGAAGCTTTCTTT	CASSTGVNTEAFF
TRBJ2-1	TRBD2	TRBV9	.	TGTGCCAGCAGCGTAGCTACGACTAGCGGTAGCTCCTACAATGAGCAGTTCTTC	CASSVATTSGSSYNEQFF
TRBJ2-7	.	TRBV10-3	.	TGTGCCATCAGTGAGTCGGCGGCAGACTACGAGCAGTACTTC	CAISESAADYEQYF
TRBJ1-2	.	TRBV7-9	few	TGTGCCAGCAGCTTAGGGGGGATGCGCGGCTACACCTTC	CASSLGGMRGYTF
TRBJ1-2	.	TRBV12-3/TRBV12-4	.	TGTGCCAGCAGTTTAGGCCCCCGGAATGGCTACACCTTC	CASSLGPRNGYTF
TRBJ2-4	TRBD2	TRBV6-5	.	TGTGCCAGCAGTTACTCGGGGCGGGAGGAAGGGAGCATTCAGTACTTC	CASSYSGREEGSIQYF
TRBJ2-7	.	TRBV5-1	.	TGCGCCAGCAGCCTATTAGCTGGAGGGTACGAGCAGTACTTC	CASSLLAGGYEQYF
TRBJ2-7	TRBD1	TRBV6-5	.	TGTGCCAGCAGTTACGTACAGGGGCACTCCTACGAGCAGTACTTC	CASSYVQGHSYEQYF
TRBJ1-1	.	TRBV14	.	TGTGCCAGCAGCCAAGATGCCAGGGATTACACTGAAGCTTTCTTT	CASSQDARDYTEAFF